A selection of T cell receptor beta chains follows, all from one sample in a study of blood T cell repertoires in COVID-19. Sequencing was performed with immunoSEQ multiplex PCR; in TCRdb, only in-frame clones are kept and a portion is missing. The sample includes about 180,000 clones, 70% to 85% of them seen just once. Input material: peripheral blood. These receptors all come from a man older than 75 with COVID-19, enrolled during active disease. Both conserved end residues are part of each CDR3. D genes are given only for firm matches. Not all rows give a size; the values are once, few, many and, for expanded clones, a class.

DNA: TGTGCCAGCAGTTACGAACCCACAGGGAGATTCCAGCATGGCACTGAAGCTTTCTTT
CDR3: CASSYEPTGRFQHGTEAFF
size: -
V: TRBV6-2/TRBV6-3
J: TRBJ1-1
D: -

DNA: TGTGCCAGCAGTTACTCGGGGCGAACTGAAGCTTTCTTT
CDR3: CASSYSGRTEAFF
size: -
V: TRBV6-5
J: TRBJ1-1
D: -

DNA: TGTGCCAGCGCGGGAAGAGCCTCGGGCGAGCAGTACTTC
CDR3: CASAGRASGEQYF
size: -
V: TRBV18
J: TRBJ2-7
D: -

DNA: TGCGCCAGCAGCTTGGTGGCAGGGGGCTTACCCTACAATGAGCAGTTCTTC
CDR3: CASSLVAGGLPYNEQFF
size: once
V: TRBV5-1
J: TRBJ2-1
D: TRBD1

DNA: TGTGCCAGCAGTGAAGCGGGGGGGCCTTATGGCTACACCTTC
CDR3: CASSEAGGPYGYTF
size: -
V: TRBV6-1
J: TRBJ1-2
D: -

DNA: TGTGCCAGCAGCCCGGGAGGCGGGTTGGTGCCCCAGCATTTT
CDR3: CASSPGGGLVPQHF
size: -
V: TRBV3-1/TRBV3-2
J: TRBJ1-5
D: -

DNA: TGTGCCAGCAGCTTTGCACCCGCCCTTGGACAGGGACACGAGCAGTACTTC
CDR3: CASSFAPALGQGHEQYF
size: -
V: TRBV5-4
J: TRBJ2-7
D: TRBD1

DNA: TGTGCCAGCAGTCTGACAGGGGATAATTCACCCCTCCACTTT
CDR3: CASSLTGDNSPLHF
size: -
V: TRBV6-4
J: TRBJ1-6
D: TRBD1

DNA: TGTGCCAGCTCGCCAATACAGGATTCTAATGAAAAACTGTTTTTT
CDR3: CASSPIQDSNEKLFF
size: few
V: TRBV18
J: TRBJ1-4
D: -

DNA: TGTGCCAGCACCCAGAGCAGGGACTCCTACGAGCAGTACTTC
CDR3: CASTQSRDSYEQYF
size: -
V: TRBV11-2
J: TRBJ2-7
D: -

DNA: TGTGCCAGCAGCTTAGGGGCGGGGGGAACTCGGAATGAGCAGTTCTTC
CDR3: CASSLGAGGTRNEQFF
size: -
V: TRBV7-8
J: TRBJ2-1
D: TRBD2

DNA: TGTGCCAGCAGCCAAACCCACAGGGGGAGGGGCACTGAAGCTTTCTTT
CDR3: CASSQTHRGRGTEAFF
size: -
V: TRBV4-2
J: TRBJ1-1
D: TRBD1

DNA: TGTGCCACCAGCAGAGGGCCCTCCGATTCACACTACGAGCAGTACTTC
CDR3: CATSRGPSDSHYEQYF
size: few
V: TRBV15
J: TRBJ2-7
D: -

DNA: TGTGCCAGCAGTTTAGGGGTCGGGGGCTACACCTTC
CDR3: CASSLGVGGYTF
size: -
V: TRBV12-3/TRBV12-4
J: TRBJ1-2
D: -

DNA: TGTGCCATCGGAGCTAAGGACACCCTTAGCAATCAGCCCCAGCATTTT
CDR3: CAIGAKDTLSNQPQHF
size: -
V: TRBV10-3
J: TRBJ1-5
D: -

DNA: TGTGCCAGCACCAGACAGGGGGTCTCTGAAGCTTTCTTT
CDR3: CASTRQGVSEAFF
size: -
V: TRBV6-5
J: TRBJ1-1
D: TRBD1

DNA: TGTGCCAGCAGTTTAGGGGAGCGTAGCAATCAGCCCCAGCATTTT
CDR3: CASSLGERSNQPQHF
size: -
V: TRBV28
J: TRBJ1-5
D: -

DNA: TGTGCCAGCAGCCAGGGGACAGGGGAAGAGACCCAGTACTTC
CDR3: CASSQGTGEETQYF
size: -
V: TRBV6-5
J: TRBJ2-5
D: TRBD1

DNA: TGTGCCAGCAGCACGCGACAGGGGACAGAGACCCAGTACTTC
CDR3: CASSTRQGTETQYF
size: -
V: TRBV7-2
J: TRBJ2-5
D: TRBD1

DNA: TGTGCCAGGTATCGAGGGACAGGTCTTCCTAACTATGGCTACACCTTC
CDR3: CARYRGTGLPNYGYTF
size: -
V: TRBV9
J: TRBJ1-2
D: TRBD1

DNA: TGTGCCAGCAGGCCCACAGGGGGCGGGTATGGCTACACCTTC
CDR3: CASRPTGGGYGYTF
size: -
V: TRBV5-6
J: TRBJ1-2
D: TRBD1

DNA: TGTGCCAGCAGCTCCGGGACAGATAATTCACCCCTCCACTTT
CDR3: CASSSGTDNSPLHF
size: few
V: TRBV5-4
J: TRBJ1-6
D: TRBD1

DNA: TGTGCCAGCAGTTACCGTATCAATCAGCCCCAGCATTTT
CDR3: CASSYRINQPQHF
size: few
V: TRBV6-2/TRBV6-3
J: TRBJ1-5
D: -

DNA: TGTGCCAGCAGCCCCAGGACTAGCGGGGCCCCGGGTGAGCAGTTCTTC
CDR3: CASSPRTSGAPGEQFF
size: -
V: TRBV5-6
J: TRBJ2-1
D: TRBD2

DNA: TGTGCCAGCAGTCCTAGGGACAGCTCCTACGAGCAGTACTTC
CDR3: CASSPRDSSYEQYF
size: -
V: TRBV27
J: TRBJ2-7
D: TRBD1

DNA: TGTGCCAGCAGAAAGACAGGGGTAGTCTCTGGAAACACCATATATTTT
CDR3: CASRKTGVVSGNTIYF
size: -
V: TRBV27
J: TRBJ1-3
D: TRBD1

DNA: TGTGCCAGCAGAGGGGGGACTAGCGGACAAGAGACCCAGTACTTC
CDR3: CASRGGTSGQETQYF
size: -
V: TRBV5-4
J: TRBJ2-5
D: TRBD2

DNA: TGTGCCAGCTCACCATCGGATGAGCAGTTCTTC
CDR3: CASSPSDEQFF
size: few
V: TRBV18
J: TRBJ2-1
D: -

DNA: TGTGCCATCAGTAAGACAGGGGGCCTCAATAATTCACCCCTCCACTTT
CDR3: CAISKTGGLNNSPLHF
size: -
V: TRBV10-3
J: TRBJ1-6
D: TRBD1